This TCR beta chain is from a study of T cells after yellow fever vaccination. The study's findings and limits: Reappearing after the booster were most of the clones from primary vaccination (roughly 95% CD4, 88% CD8). Peak timing came faster in the weaker secondary response, day 5 versus 15. FACS-sorted repertoires might harbor abundant contaminating clonotypes from the bulk population.

The study made its TCR cDNA through 5'RACE template switching. That step introduced a universal primer site along with UMIs. TCRdb passed the 5' RACE reads through MiXCR, listing each CDR3 protein once. Among fewer than 100,000 distinct CDR3 sequences listed, almost 9% were seen once. The germline V gene has CDR1 SGHVS and CDR2 FNYEAQ. Unmatched junction bases numbered 8, after V lost 4 bases and J lost 6 bases. The length of the CDR3 is 15 residues. The chain links TRBV7-6 to TRBJ2-3; 9 positions agree with TRBD2. Sequencing was performed on CD8+ T cells not binding an NS4B(214-222) dextramer, sorted from PBMCs, taken around 16 days after the first yellow fever vaccination. The clonotype originates from a man aged 18 to 29 who received the YFV17D yellow fever vaccine. The CDR3 DNA reads as TGTGCCAGCAGCTATGGGCGGGGGGGCGTCGATACGCAGTATTTT. Residues: CASSYGRGGVDTQYF.